This T cell receptor (beta chain) was identified during a study of blood T cell repertoires in COVID-19. About the research overall: T cells, B-cell-depleted T cells, or PBMCs supplied cDNA or gDNA.

In the original analysis: Estimates of nucleated cell counts were drawn from the amplification of reference gene primers. TCRdb's table, derived via immunoSEQ multiplex PCR, lists solely in-frame clones and lacks some. V and J calls plus clone size are reproduced from that table; the DNA served to infer D and trimming. The sample has approximately 100,000 clones; around 89% are singletons. With 6 bases clipped from V and 1 base from J, the junction kept 10 bases outside the gene matches. The CDR3 is 16 amino acids. Germline V gives CDR1 SNHLY, CDR2 FYNNEI. The rearrangement links TRBV2 to TRBJ2-7; 9 bases are a match to TRBD1. The TCR sequence derives from a human donor with acute or convalescent COVID-19. The donor label of this sample is uncertain. Sequencing was carried out using peripheral blood. CDR3 nucleotides: TGTGCCAGCAGGAACAAGGCGGGGACAGGGTCCTACGAGCAGTACTTC. This codes for CASRNKAGTGSYEQYF.